The sequence of this TCR beta chain was determined in a study of CD8+ T cells in alopecia areata (dated by TCRdb to the late 2010s). Looking at the study overall: The treated patients, all with moderate-to-severe alopecia areata, were enrolled in an open-label pilot trial of oral tofacitinib given at 5 to 10 mg twice daily. Patients stayed on tofacitinib for 6 to 18 months and then had 6 months of follow-up off drug so that delayed response and recurrence could be assessed. The study used high-throughput TCRbeta sequencing to examine T cell clonal expansion in alopecia areata, in both the C3H/HeJ mouse model and human patients. Human TCRbeta sequencing covered scalp tissue and sorted CD4+ and CD8+ peripheral blood T cells from patchy and totalis/universalis alopecia areata patients and healthy controls. Tofacitinib-treated patients had biopsies at baseline and at 4 and 24 weeks of treatment, with a later scalp biopsy in several patients. Scalp clonality was compared among normal scalp (n=4), patchy alopecia areata scalp (n=8), and alopecia totalis/universalis scalp (n=8). RNA was obtained with the PAXgene miRNA kit for fixed scalp, the miRNeasy kit for PBMCs, and the RNeasy kit for mouse skin. TCRbeta CDR3 regions were amplified by immunoSEQ multiplex PCR with 35 Vbeta forward and 13 Jbeta reverse primers. Results the study describes overall, beyond this receptor: Scalp TCR repertoire analysis is complicated because resident alphabeta T cells in normal human skin are also sequenced, whereas mouse skin is dominated by gammadelta T cells. Shared TCR sequences between patients were less evident than in mice, which may be partly attributable to HLA diversity in the patient population. Lesional scalp, especially in alopecia totalis/universalis, showed higher clonality and more expanded CD8+ clones than normal scalp, suggesting antigenic drive.

In the paper's terms, the time point label means: baseline before oral tofacitinib. From alopecia areata patients, peripheral blood was collected along with lesional scalp punch biopsies. PBMCs were separated by density centrifugation and stained for CD3, CD4 and CD8, after which CD4+ and CD8+ T cells were sorted on a FACSAria. CDR1 and CDR2, looked up from the germline V gene, are SQVTM and ANQGSEA. From the cysteine up to the phenylalanine, the CDR3 has a length of 14 residues. CDR3 DNA only is kept here, 42 bases in frame from base 1. Deletion took 1 base off V and 1 base off J, with a span of 8 bases between the germline ends. Libraries were constructed by the immunoSEQ multiplex PCR assay. RNA was extracted from all samples and reverse transcribed into cDNA as template for TCR sequencing. First-strand cDNA was synthesized using SuperScript III with a 2:1 mix of oligo-dT and random hexamers. A synthetic immune receptor repertoire was used to measure amplification bias, and any remaining bias was corrected computationally. Concerning the study's data processing: Raw reads were preprocessed to remove errors, and CDR3 was defined according to IMGT conventions as the region from the conserved cysteine to phenylalanine. Clonality was computed by normalizing Shannon entropy by log2 of the number of productive unique TCRs and subtracting the result from 1. Whether each scalp clone was CD4 or CD8 was inferred by checking scalp TCRbeta sequences against the CD4 and CD8 repertoires from sorted blood. TCRdb stores this immuneACCESS table with in-frame sequences only. Part of the clones is absent; in the studies checked, under half of the shortfall reflects unresolved V genes, and no reason is known for the rest. The D gene and trimming were derived from the DNA, and the V and J assignments and clone size from that table. The sample table shows some 170,000 clones, and about 72% are seen once. 10% to 12% of the sample lies in the top ten.

As to this clone: The clone's antigen remains unknown. No base-level quality is on record; no much larger clone is a single base apart.

This sequence uses TRBV29-1 and TRBJ1-3, with a tentative D gene TRBD1 over 5 matching bases. The source was CD8+ T cells sorted from blood, collected at week 0. This clonotype was sampled from a human donor with alopecia areata. The CDR3 region: CSVEGGSSGNTIYF. The DNA reads TGCAGCGTTGAAGGGGGGTCTTCTGGAAACACCATATATTTT. The variable domain in full, with residues beyond the CDR3 obtained from the reference TRBV29-1 and TRBJ1-3 genes, is SAVISQKPSRDICQRGTSLTIQCQVDSQVTMMFWYRQQPGQSLTLIATANQGSEATYESGFVIDKFPISRPNLTFSTLTVSNMSPEDSSIYLCSVEGGSSGNTIYFGEGSWLTVV.